These 11 T cell receptor beta chains originate from one sample sequenced in a study of blood T cell repertoires in COVID-19. The assay was immunoSEQ multiplex PCR, and TCRdb's table has in-frame clones only and misses some. Of 150,000 to 250,000 clones in the sample, about 90% are singletons; the top ten hold approximately 2.4%. Sample: PBMCs or T cells enriched from blood (not recorded which). The receptors here all came from a woman in her 30s who had recovered from COVID-19.

The V and J genes are TRBV6-5 and TRBJ1-4, with D possibly TRBD1 on 5 matching bases. This CDR3 is built from 15 residues. Trimming left V 6 bases short and J 8 bases short, with 19 bases between. CDR1 and CDR2 (germline): MNHEY, SVGAGI. The CDR3 reads CASRGKGVFGEKLFF. In nucleotides, the CDR3 is TGTGCCAGCAGGGGTAAAGGGGTATTTGGGGAAAAACTGTTTTTT.

The rearrangement uses TRBV5-6 and TRBJ1-5; 9 bases are shared with TRBD1. V shed 4 bases and J 0 bases; nucleotides not matched to a gene: 8. This CDR3 spans 17 amino acids. In germline, CDR1 is SGHDT, CDR2 YYEEEE. The CDR3 sequence is CASSQWTGAYSNQPQHF. As DNA, the CDR3 is TGTGCCAGCAGCCAATGGACAGGGGCTTATAGCAATCAGCCCCAGCATTTT.

The V and J genes are TRBV27 and TRBJ2-7; 9 bases align to TRBD2. After removal of 6 bases from V and 2 bases from J, the junction contained 8 bases not matched to a gene. The CDR3 spans 15 residues. CDR1 is MNHEY and CDR2 is SMNVEV in the germline V gene (reference sequence). The CDR3 sequence is CASSPTASGAYEQYF. The CDR3 DNA reads as TGTGCCAGCAGCCCGACCGCTAGCGGGGCCTACGAGCAGTACTTC.

This clone was seen only a few times. The V and J genes are TRBV7-8 and TRBJ2-7; 8 nucleotides agree with TRBD2. Germline V gene data show CDR1 as SGHVS and CDR2 as FQNEAQ. The CDR3 covers 15 residues. The trim removed 2 bases at V and 3 bases at J, leaving 6 bases unmatched. CDR3 nucleotide sequence: TGTGCCAGCAGCTTATTAGCGGGACCCCTCTACGAGCAGTACTTC. It encodes CASSLLAGPLYEQYF.

V usage is TRBV18 and J usage is TRBJ1-2; 7 bases align to TRBD1. Germline CDR1 and CDR2: KGHSH and LQKENI. The V gene end was trimmed by 2 bases and the J gene end by 3 bases; junction bases not matched to a gene: 6. This CDR3 has 15 amino acids. The CDR3 region has the DNA TGTGCCAGCTCACCAAATAGGGACAGATACTATGGCTACACCTTC. Translated: CASSPNRDRYYGYTF. Looking up the rest from reference TRBV18 and TRBJ1-2 gives the full variable domain: NAGVMQNPRHLVRRRGQEARLRCSPMKGHSHVYWYRQLPEEGLKFMVYLQKENIIDESGMPKERFSAEFPKEGPSILRIQQVVRGDSAAYFCASSPNRDRYYGYTFGSGTRLTVV.

This rearrangement joins TRBV7-8 to TRBJ1-1; the match to TRBD1 covers 7 bases. Germline CDR1 reads SGHVS; CDR2 reads FQNEAQ. This CDR3 region has 15 residues. V was clipped by 1 base and J by 6 bases; unmatched bases: 8. The CDR3, as DNA: TGTGCCAGCAGCTTAGAACCCCGACAGGGACCTGAAGCTTTCTTT. It specifies CASSLEPRQGPEAFF.

The gene calls are TRBV27 and TRBJ1-6, with a weak D call TRBD1 (6 bases). Trimming shortened V by 6 bases and J by 0 bases, and 15 bases separated the two germline ends. Germline V lookup: CDR1 MNHEY, CDR2 SMNVEV (reference sequence). This CDR3 comprises 17 residues. CDR3: CASRAGTYSSYNSPLHF. As DNA, the CDR3 is TGTGCCAGCAGGGCAGGGACATATAGCTCCTATAATTCACCCCTCCACTTT.

The rearrangement joins TRBV4-3 to TRBJ2-7, with 8 bases matching TRBD2. The CDR3 consists of 15 residues. The germline V gene has CDR1 LGHNA and CDR2 YSLEER. V shed 2 bases, J shed 3 bases, and the junction held 6 bases outside the gene matches. The CDR3 loop reads CASSQTLAGSYEQYF. In DNA form, the CDR3 reads TGCGCCAGCAGCCAAACTTTAGCGGGGAGCTACGAGCAGTACTTC.

This clone appeared a single time. The rearrangement joins TRBV13 to TRBJ1-1; 9 nucleotides align to TRBD1. V was pared by 5 bases and J by 2 bases, with 3 bases of the junction left unmatched. The germline CDR1 and CDR2 sequences are PRHDT and FYEKMQ (reference sequence). This CDR3 has 14 residues. This chain's CDR3 is CASSLTGGNTEAFF. The CDR3 DNA is TGTGCCAGCAGCCTGACAGGGGGAAACACTGAAGCTTTCTTT. Filled out from reference TRBV13 and TRBJ1-1, the complete variable domain reads AAGVIQSPRHLIKEKRETATLKCYPIPRHDTVYWYQQGPGQDPQFLISFYEKMQSDKGSIPDRFSAQQFSDYHSELNMSSLELGDSALYFCASSLTGGNTEAFFGQGTRLTVV.

The chain recombines TRBV19 with TRBJ2-7; the match to TRBD1 covers 7 bases. The V segment lost 4 bases and the J segment 2 bases; nucleotides outside the gene matches: 5. The germline CDR1 and CDR2 sequences are LNHDA and SQIVND (reference sequence). This CDR3 is built from 14 residues. CDR3 bases: TGTGCCAGTAGTACGGCACAGGGGACCTACGAGCAGTACTTC. Protein: CASSTAQGTYEQYF.

The chain links TRBV6-5 to TRBJ2-7; D is unresolved. V gave up 7 bases and J gave up 2 bases, with 9 bases separating them. The CDR3 has 12 amino acids. Germline loops: CDR1 MNHEY, CDR2 SVGAGI. CDR3 amino acids: CASTNAAYEQYF. In DNA form, the CDR3 reads TGTGCCAGCACAAACGCAGCCTACGAGCAGTACTTC.